The next 15 T cell receptor beta chains were all read from a single sample in a study of radiotherapy plus CTLA-4 blockade in lung cancer. The method was immunoSEQ multiplex PCR; TCRdb's version includes in-frame clones alone and lacks a portion of them. Of some 45,000 clones listed, approximately 76% are singletons. Sequences were derived from peripheral blood, sampled from a patient treated with radiotherapy plus ipilimumab. The source is a human donor with non-small cell lung cancer who had stable disease on radiotherapy plus ipilimumab.

The rearrangement links TRBV12-5 to TRBJ1-3; D gene uncertain. The germline V gene has CDR1 LGHNT and CDR2 FRNRAP. This CDR3 region has 16 residues. V was shortened by 3 bases and J by 0 bases, with 12 bases between the two germline ends. DNA of the CDR3: TGTGCTAGTGGTTTTACCCGCAGGAGCTCTGGAAACACCATATATTTT. It is translated as CASGFTRRSSGNTIYF.

The rearrangement links TRBV6-1 to TRBJ2-7; 7 bases map to TRBD1. The V segment lost 5 bases and the J segment 0 bases; nucleotides outside the gene matches: 4. Germline-derived CDR1 and CDR2 are MNHNS and SASEGT. This CDR3 is 14 amino acids long. CDR3 residues: CASSQRQGSYEQYV. As DNA, the CDR3 is TGTGCCAGCAGTCAACGACAGGGCTCCTACGAGCAGTACGTC.

V gene TRBV11-3 combines with J gene TRBJ2-1, with a tentative D call TRBD1 (5 bases). CDR3 size: 13 residues. V lost 2 bases, J lost 11 bases, and 13 bases lay in between. Germline V gene sequence: CDR1 SGHNT, CDR2 YENEEA. CDR3 amino acids: CASSLSSSGQQFF. DNA for the CDR3: TGTGCCAGCAGCTTATCATCATCAGGGCAGCAGTTCTTC.

The gene calls are TRBV7-6 and TRBJ1-1; D call uncertain. The V end lost 2 bases, the J end lost 0 bases, and 13 bases lay between the germline ends. The CDR3 has 16 amino acids. CDR1 and CDR2 (germline): SGHVS, FNYEAQ. As DNA, the CDR3 is TGTGCCAGCAGCTTAAACCCAGGACGTCTGAACACTGAAGCTTTCTTT. It encodes CASSLNPGRLNTEAFF. The full variable domain, its missing parts supplied by reference TRBV7-6 and TRBJ1-1, is GAGVSQSPRYKVTKRGQDVALRCDPISGHVSLYWYRQALGQGPEFLTYFNYEAQQDKSGLPNDRFSAERPEGSISTLTIQRTEQRDSAMYRCASSLNPGRLNTEAFFGQGTRLTVV.

This clone was detected a few times. The genes are TRBV14 and TRBJ2-3; no clear D. V gave up 1 base and J gave up 3 bases, with 5 bases separating them. In germline, CDR1 is SGHDN, CDR2 FVKESK. CDR3 length: 13 amino acids. CDR3 protein: CASSQALTDTQYF. Written as DNA, the CDR3 is TGTGCCAGCAGCCAAGCGCTGACAGATACGCAGTATTTT.

J is TRBJ1-1 and V is TRBV18; no clear D gene. The CDR3 is 14 residues long. The germline V gene has CDR1 KGHSH and CDR2 LQKENI. Trimming pared 4 bases from V and 1 base from J, leaving 10 bases between. CDR3 in amino acids: CASSLTDGNTEAFF. CDR3 nucleotides: TGTGCCAGCTCACTTACCGATGGGAACACTGAAGCTTTCTTT.

The chain uses TRBV6-5 and TRBJ2-5, with D unclear. The DNA matches TRBJ2-7 better at its end, which makes the J call doubtful. This CDR3 region has 14 residues. The germline V gene has CDR1 MNHEY and CDR2 SVGAGI. The CDR3 DNA reads TGTGCCAGCAGCCCCGGAGACACGAACTACGAGCAGTACTTC. Translation gives CASSPGDTNYEQYF.

V gene TRBV6-5 combines with J gene TRBJ1-2; 7 positions agree with TRBD1. Germline CDR1 reads MNHEY; CDR2 reads SVGAGI. The CDR3 is 13 amino acids. The V segment lost 3 bases and the J segment 8 bases; nucleotides outside the gene matches: 6. The CDR3 here is CASSYFQGQGYTF. CDR3 nucleotide sequence: TGTGCCAGCAGTTATTTCCAGGGACAGGGCTACACCTTC.

The V gene is TRBV5-4, the J gene TRBJ1-2, with TRBD1 matching 7 bases. Trimming took 2 bases from V and 4 from J; bases not matched to a gene: 14. Germline-derived CDR1 and CDR2 are SGHNT and YYREEE (reference sequence). CDR3 length: 17 residues. In nucleotides, the CDR3 is TGTGCCAGCAGCTTATTGTCGGGAGGCAGGGGGATCTATGGCTACACCTTC. It yields the protein CASSLLSGGRGIYGYTF.

This chain uses TRBV29-1 with TRBJ1-1; maybe TRBD1 (5 bases). The ends were cut back, 5 bases at V and 0 bases at J, with 16 bases in the middle. The CDR3 consists of 15 residues. Germline assignment: CDR1 SQVTM and CDR2 ANQGSEA. The CDR3 bases are TGCAGCGTTCTCGATTACAGGCCCATGAACACTGAAGCTTTCTTT. Protein: CSVLDYRPMNTEAFF.

Here the CDR3 DNA reads TGTGCCAGCAGCTTGGGTGGACCGATATTGGATAGCAATCAGCCCCAGCATTTT. Translated, it gives CASSLGGPILDSNQPQHF. The gene calls are TRBV5-6 and TRBJ1-5; D is uncertain. V lost 0 bases and J 0 bases, leaving 16 bases between the germline ends. The CDR3 consists of 18 residues. CDR1 SGHDT and CDR2 YYEEEE come from the germline V gene.

The V and J genes are TRBV5-5 and TRBJ1-2, with 7 bases lining up with TRBD1. The length of the CDR3 is 14 residues. The germline CDR1 and CDR2 sequences are SGHKS and YYEKEE (reference sequence). V shed 1 base, J shed 8 bases, and the junction held 8 bases outside the gene matches. CDR3 bases: TGTGCCAGCAGCTTGTACCAGGGGGGAGGAGGCTACACCTTC. Its protein product is CASSLYQGGGGYTF.

As concerns this clone: Different DNA sequences within this sample yield the same CDR3. The chain couples TRBV6-1 to TRBJ2-3; possible D gene TRBD1, 5 bases. The V gene's germline CDR1 is MNHNS and CDR2 SASEGT. V was shortened by 3 bases and J by 6 bases, with 16 bases between the two germline ends. The CDR3 length is 15 residues. The CDR3: CASSEWQGNTDTQYF. The CDR3 DNA sequence: TGTGCCAGCAGTGAGTGGCAGGGAAATACCGATACGCAGTATTTT.

The V call is TRBV7-2, the J call TRBJ1-1; tentative D call: TRBD1 (6 bases). The ends were cut back, 5 bases at V and 2 bases at J, with 9 bases in the middle. Looked up from germline, CDR1 is SGHTA and CDR2 is FQGNSA. This CDR3 has 13 amino acids. CDR3 loop: CASSLQGNTEAFF. The DNA for the CDR3 is TGTGCCAGCAGCCTACAGGGAAACACTGAAGCTTTCTTT.

This sequence joins TRBV19 and TRBJ1-5, with no clear D. The CDR3 is made up of 14 amino acids. CDR1 is LNHDA, CDR2 SQIVND, per germline (reference sequence). V shed 7 bases and J shed 9 bases, with 19 bases lying between them. CDR3 sequence reads: CASILRRAGGPQHF. CDR3 nucleotides: TGTGCCAGTATCCTCCGACGGGCCGGAGGGCCCCAGCATTTT.